The entry that follows covers one T cell receptor (beta chain) sequence. Its target is not known. The treatment is: oral pan-JAK inhibitor, 5-10 mg twice daily. The authors sorted CD4+ and CD8+ T cells from PBMCs. The sample originates from a study of CD8+ T cells in alopecia areata. Study-wide context: People stayed on tofacitinib for 6 to 18 months, then stopped the drug for 6 months.

TCR sequencing used cDNA made by reverse transcription of extracted RNA. Libraries were prepared by immunoSEQ multiplex PCR; TCRdb keeps only in-frame clonotypes and omits some of them. In the table there are a few hundred thousand clones, 60% of which are singletons. General study findings and limits: For patients receiving tofacitinib, scalp clonality and expanded CD8+ clones among the top 100 significantly decreased. It was observed that many expanded lesional clones persisted in scalp and blood during tofacitinib.

This CDR3 spans 15 amino acids. Per the germline V gene, CDR1 is LGHNA and CDR2 is YSLEER. The germline V and J ends were trimmed by 4 bases and 5 bases, with 14 bases remaining between them. This clonotype was obtained from a human donor with alopecia areata. This specimen was CD4+ T cells sorted from blood, taken at roughly week 53, from a patient treated with tofacitinib. The V call is TRBV4-3, the J call TRBJ2-2; D is possibly TRBD2 (6 bases). The CDR3 coding sequence is TGCGCCAGCAGCCGCGGGACTCAAGATACCGGGGAGCTGTTTTTT. As protein: CASSRGTQDTGELFF.